This entry features one T cell receptor (beta chain) sequence. Its antigen remains unidentified. The sequenced cases were selected for having the highest brain T cell transcript signatures. At least one anti-epileptic drug was given before surgery. V shed 0 bases and J shed 15 bases, with 24 bases lying between them. In germline, CDR1 is SQVTM, CDR2 ANQGSEA. The CDR3 length is 15 residues. Profiling relied on immunoSEQ multiplex PCR, and the TCRdb table lists in-frame clones only, not all of them. Found here are 80,000 or so clones, about 93% of them singletons; the top ten hold roughly 1.5%. This sample is drawn from a study of brain T cells in children with intractable seizures. Study results and caveats: Clones missing pre-surgery may reflect undersampling of that blood sample. Viral specificity was inferred only from CDR3 similarity; HCMV serostatus was unknown.

This receptor was identified in a boy less than two years old with tuberous sclerosis and intractable seizures. Source: peripheral blood, taken at surgery. The chain recombines TRBV29-1 with TRBJ2-1; D is possibly TRBD1 (5 bases). Written as DNA, the CDR3 is TGCAGCGTTGAAGAAGGAACAGGTGGGGTTGCCGGGCCGTTCTTC. This gives the protein CSVEEGTGGVAGPFF.